What follows are 6 T cell receptor beta chains derived from one specimen sequenced in a study of blood T cell repertoires in COVID-19. Sequenced by immunoSEQ multiplex PCR; TCRdb stores in-frame clones only, minus some. Among about 400,000 clones listed, over 75% were seen once. The sequenced sample was PBMCs or T cells enriched from blood (not recorded which). The source is a man aged 35 to 55 in a cohort exposed to, infected with or recovered from COVID-19 (not recorded which).

This chain links TRBV4-1 with TRBJ2-1, with 7 positions matching TRBD2. The V gene end was trimmed by 1 base and the J gene end by 0 bases; junction bases not matched to a gene: 9. Germline-derived CDR1 and CDR2 are MGHRA and YSYEKL. The CDR3 runs to 18 residues. CDR3 DNA sequence: TGCGCCAGCAGCCAAGTATTAAGCGGGAAGAGCTCCTACAATGAGCAGTTCTTC. This translates into CASSQVLSGKSSYNEQFF.

The chain uses TRBV29-1 and TRBJ2-3, with 9 bases matching TRBD2. The germline CDR1 and CDR2 sequences are SQVTM and ANQGSEA. The CDR3 contains 14 residues. Germline trimming cut 5 bases from V and 4 bases from J; bases unmatched to any gene: 7. In nucleotides, the CDR3 is TGCAGCGTTCAAGTACTAGCGGGCCCAGATACGCAGTATTTT. Its protein is CSVQVLAGPDTQYF.

The chain recombines TRBV19 with TRBJ1-1; 8 nucleotides line up with TRBD1. V lost 7 bases to trimming and J lost 10 bases; unmatched junction nucleotides: 8. Germline CDR1 is LNHDA and CDR2 is SQIVND (reference sequence). The CDR3 sequence is 12 residues long. In DNA, the CDR3 is TGTGCCAGTACCCTAAGACAGGGGCGAGCTTTCTTT. It yields the protein CASTLRQGRAFF.

This chain links TRBV10-3 with TRBJ1-2; D not resolved. V shed 4 bases and J shed 4 bases, with 10 bases lying between them. The CDR3 covers 13 residues. CDR1 is ENHRY, CDR2 SYGVKD, per germline. CDR3: CAISVEGFYGYTF. The CDR3 nucleotides read TGTGCCATCAGTGTTGAGGGATTCTATGGCTACACCTTC.

The gene calls are TRBV27 and TRBJ2-1; D possibly corresponds to TRBD2 (6 bases). The CDR3 is 11 amino acids. In germline, CDR1 is MNHEY, CDR2 SMNVEV (reference sequence). With 5 bases removed from V and 14 bases from J, the gap between germline ends came to 13 bases. CDR3 loop: CASSGGTQEFF. CDR3 coding DNA: TGTGCCAGCAGTGGCGGGACGCAAGAGTTCTTC.

Of note for this clone: Other DNA sequences in the same sample also yield this CDR3. The rearrangement uses TRBV20-1 and TRBJ2-1; D remains unclear. The CDR3 totals 11 residues. Germline-derived CDR1 and CDR2 are DFQATT and SNEGSKA (reference sequence). Trimming cost V 2 bases and J 5 bases, with 4 bases left between them. DNA for the CDR3: TGCAGTGCTAGACCCAACAATGAGCAGTTCTTC. Translating gives CSARPNNEQFF.